The 11 T cell receptor beta chains presented below share a single source sample, sequenced in a study of monozygotic twins with inflammatory bowel disease. Following a re-call of the 5' RACE reads, TCRdb has one entry per CDR3 protein and lacks DNA. The sample data list 210,000 or so distinct CDR3 sequences. The sample comprised blood. The receptor set was obtained from a human donor with ulcerative colitis or Crohn's disease, or a healthy co-twin of an affected twin (not recorded which).

The chain is built from TRBV13 and TRBJ2-3; TCRdb reports TRBD2, a call that lacks DNA to check it against. Per the germline V gene, CDR1 is PRHDT and CDR2 is FYEKMQ (reference sequence). CDR3 length: 18 residues. This chain's CDR3 is CASSLRGTSKGGTDTQYF.

This chain uses TRBV7-2 with TRBJ2-7; TCRdb's D call, TRBD2, is unchecked because there is no DNA. The CDR3 extends over 15 amino acids. In germline, CDR1 is SGHTA, CDR2 FQGNSA. CDR3 sequence reads: CASSPPGTSGGEQYF.

The rearrangement joins TRBV5-1 to TRBJ2-5; without DNA, the TCRdb call of TRBD2 cannot be checked. Germline assignment: CDR1 SGHRS and CDR2 YFSETQ. This CDR3 has 16 amino acids. CDR3 sequence reads: CASSSGLAGGPATQYF.

V is TRBV18 and J is TRBJ1-2; TCRdb's assignment of TRBD1 cannot be checked, as there is no DNA. CDR3 length: 14 amino acids. CDR1 and CDR2 from the germline V gene are KGHSH and LQKENI. CDR3 sequence reads: CASSPLQGIDGYTF.

The rearrangement links TRBV18 to TRBJ2-1; the TRBD1 assignment by TCRdb is unverifiable without DNA. CDR1 and CDR2 from the germline V gene are KGHSH and LQKENI. The CDR3 covers 14 residues. CDR3: CASSVARGDNEQFF.

The V call is TRBV12-3 or TRBV12-4, the J call TRBJ2-5; TCRdb's D gene call, TRBD1, goes unchecked for lack of DNA. The CDR3 has 15 amino acids. The CDR3 sequence: CASSGRGHWVETQYF.

V is TRBV20-1 and J is TRBJ1-1. The CDR3 is made up of 11 amino acids. Germline V gene lookup returns CDR1 DFQATT and CDR2 SNEGSKA (reference sequence). The CDR3 loop is CSAREGTEAFF.

The chain carries TRBV5-1 and TRBJ2-5; TCRdb's assignment of TRBD2 cannot be checked, as there is no DNA. Germline loops: CDR1 SGHRS, CDR2 YFSETQ. The CDR3 is 14 amino acids. The CDR3 region is CASSLRTSGETQYF.

This chain joins TRBV20-1 and TRBJ2-5; TCRdb calls TRBD2, which cannot be checked without DNA. CDR3 length: 16 residues. From germline, CDR1 is DFQATT and CDR2 SNEGSKA (reference sequence). CDR3: CSAGGLAGPRGETQYF.

The rearrangement joins TRBV2 to TRBJ2-7; no DNA is available, so the TRBD1 call from TCRdb remains unchecked. Germline V CDR1 and CDR2: SNHLY, FYNNEI. The CDR3 spans 15 residues. CDR3 loop: CASTPPGTKSYEQYF.

The chain links TRBV27 to TRBJ2-2; lacking DNA, the TRBD1 call made by TCRdb goes unchecked. CDR3 size: 15 residues. The germline V gene encodes CDR1 MNHEY and CDR2 SMNVEV (reference sequence). The CDR3 sequence: CASSPWPPGAGELFF.